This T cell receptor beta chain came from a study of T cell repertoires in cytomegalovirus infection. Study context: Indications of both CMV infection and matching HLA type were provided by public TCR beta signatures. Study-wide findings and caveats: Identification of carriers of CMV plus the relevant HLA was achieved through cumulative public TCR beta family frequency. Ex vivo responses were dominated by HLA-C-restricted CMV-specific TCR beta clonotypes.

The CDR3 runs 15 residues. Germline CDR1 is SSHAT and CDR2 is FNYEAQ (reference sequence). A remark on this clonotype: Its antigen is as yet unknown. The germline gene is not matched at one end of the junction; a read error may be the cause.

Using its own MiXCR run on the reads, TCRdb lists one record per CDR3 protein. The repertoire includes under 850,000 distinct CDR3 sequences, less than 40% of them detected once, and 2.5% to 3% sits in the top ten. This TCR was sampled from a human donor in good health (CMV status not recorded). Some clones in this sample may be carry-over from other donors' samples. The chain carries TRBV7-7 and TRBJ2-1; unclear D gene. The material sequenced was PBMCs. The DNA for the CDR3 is TGTGCTAGCAGCTTACTCGGAGACCCGAACAATGAGCAGTTCTTC. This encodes CASSLLGDPNNEQFF.